The 2 T cell receptor beta chains below were found in one sample sequenced in a study of cytomegalovirus exposure and HLA in healthy donors (dated by TCRdb to about 2017). The method behind the library was the immunoSEQ multiplex PCR assay. For the multiplex PCR, a mixture combining 60 forward primers for TCR Vbeta segments and 13 reverse primers for TCR Jbeta segments was used. Held by TCRdb, this immuneACCESS table contains in-frame sequences only and omits some clones. Under half of the omission traces to an unresolved V gene where checked; the cause of the rest is unknown. Counted in this sample were just under 95,000 clones; roughly four fifths of them appeared once. The leading ten clones occupy 4.5% to 7% of the sample. Sequenced material: PBMCs. Receptor source: a woman under 30 in good health and CMV-seropositive.

The chain has TRBV19 and TRBJ2-7; D possibly corresponds to TRBD1 (6 bases). The V end was cut by 4 bases, the J end by 4 bases, with 14 bases between. Germline V gene data show CDR1 as LNHDA and CDR2 as SQIVND (reference sequence). The CDR3 has 14 amino acids. CDR3 nucleotide sequence: TGTGCCAGTAGTAAAACAGGGTACCTATACGAGCAGTACTTC. Its translation is CASSKTGYLYEQYF. The full variable domain, in which reference TRBV19 and TRBJ2-7 provide the parts outside the CDR3, is DGGITQSPKYLFRKEGQNVTLSCEQNLNHDAMYWYRQDPGQGLRLIYYSQIVNDFQKGDIAEGYSVSREKKESFPLTVTSAQKNPTAFYLCASSKTGYLYEQYFGPGTRLTVT.

This chain links TRBV5-1 with TRBJ1-1, with D maybe TRBD1 (5 bases). The CDR3 sequence is 15 residues long. Germline CDR1 and CDR2: SGHRS and YFSETQ. The ends were cut back, 6 bases at V and 0 bases at J, with 15 bases in the middle. In DNA, the CDR3 is TGCGCCAGCACCCTGGGTGCAGGGATGAACACTGAAGCTTTCTTT. This encodes CASTLGAGMNTEAFF. Full variable domain (remainder filled in from reference TRBV5-1 and TRBJ1-1): KAGVTQTPRYLIKTRGQQVTLSCSPISGHRSVSWYQQTPGQGLQFLFEYFSETQRNKGNFPGRFSGRQFSNSRSEMNVSTLELGDSALYLCASTLGAGMNTEAFFGQGTRLTVV.